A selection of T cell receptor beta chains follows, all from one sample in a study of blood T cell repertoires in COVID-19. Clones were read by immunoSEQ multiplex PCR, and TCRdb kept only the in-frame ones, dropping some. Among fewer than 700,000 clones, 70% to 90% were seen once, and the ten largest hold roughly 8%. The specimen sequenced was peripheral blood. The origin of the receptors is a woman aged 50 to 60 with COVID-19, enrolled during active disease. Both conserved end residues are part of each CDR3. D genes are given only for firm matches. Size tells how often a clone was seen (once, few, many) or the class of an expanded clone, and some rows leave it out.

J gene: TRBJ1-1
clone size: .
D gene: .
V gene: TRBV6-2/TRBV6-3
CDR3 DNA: TGTGCCAGCAGTTACCGGAAGACAGTAGACACTGAAGCTTTCTTT
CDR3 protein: CASSYRKTVDTEAFF

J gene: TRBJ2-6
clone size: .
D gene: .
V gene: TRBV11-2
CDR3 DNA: TGTGCCAGCAGCTTAGATTGGTTACAATACTCTGGGGCCAACGTCCTGACTTTC
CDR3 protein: CASSLDWLQYSGANVLTF

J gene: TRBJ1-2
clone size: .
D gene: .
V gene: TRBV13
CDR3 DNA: TGTGCCAGCAGCCCCGTCGGGGGGAACTATGGCTACACCTTC
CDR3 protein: CASSPVGGNYGYTF

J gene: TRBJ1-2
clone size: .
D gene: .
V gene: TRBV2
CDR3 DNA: TGTGCCAGCAGTGAGGTGGCAGAGGGTGGCTACACCTTC
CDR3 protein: CASSEVAEGGYTF

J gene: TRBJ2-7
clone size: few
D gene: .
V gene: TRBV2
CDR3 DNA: TGTGCCAGCAGTGCCGACAGGCAGCCCCTGAACGAGCAGTACTTC
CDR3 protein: CASSADRQPLNEQYF

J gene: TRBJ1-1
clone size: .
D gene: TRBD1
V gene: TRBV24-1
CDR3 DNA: TGTGCCACCAGCGGGAACCGACAGGGAGGAACTGAAGCTTTCTTT
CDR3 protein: CATSGNRQGGTEAFF

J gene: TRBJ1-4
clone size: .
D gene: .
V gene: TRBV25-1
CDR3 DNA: TGTGCCAGCAGTGAATACAGGGCCTCCACTAATGAAAAACTGTTTTTT
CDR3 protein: CASSEYRASTNEKLFF

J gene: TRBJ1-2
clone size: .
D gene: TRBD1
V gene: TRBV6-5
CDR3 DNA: TGTGCCAGCAGGGACAGGGGGCTTTACGGCTACACCTTC
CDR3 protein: CASRDRGLYGYTF

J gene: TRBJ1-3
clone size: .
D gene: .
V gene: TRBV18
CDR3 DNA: TGTGCCAGCTCACCAAAAGCGAGCTCTGGAAACACCATATATTTT
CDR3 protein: CASSPKASSGNTIYF

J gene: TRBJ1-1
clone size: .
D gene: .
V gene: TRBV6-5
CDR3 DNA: TGTGCCAGCACTCCCTGGAGGGAAGCTTTCTTT
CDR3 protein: CASTPWREAFF

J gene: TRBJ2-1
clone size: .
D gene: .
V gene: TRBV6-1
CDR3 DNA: TGTGCCAGCACACTCAACAATGAGCAGTTCTTC
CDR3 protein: CASTLNNEQFF

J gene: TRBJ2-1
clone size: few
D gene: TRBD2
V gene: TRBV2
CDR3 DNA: TGTGCCAGCAGTGGCGGCGCAGGGCGGGGGGACTCCTACAATGAGCAGTTCTTC
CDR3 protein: CASSGGAGRGDSYNEQFF

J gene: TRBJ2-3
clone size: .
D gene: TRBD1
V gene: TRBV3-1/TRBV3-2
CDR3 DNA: TGTGCCAGCAGCCCCTGGGACAGGGTAAGCACAGATACGCAGTATTTT
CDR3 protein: CASSPWDRVSTDTQYF

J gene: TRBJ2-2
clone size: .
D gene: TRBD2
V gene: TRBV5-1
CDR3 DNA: TGCGCCAGCAGCTTGGCGGGACTAGCGGATACCGGGGAGCTGTTTTTT
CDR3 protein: CASSLAGLADTGELFF

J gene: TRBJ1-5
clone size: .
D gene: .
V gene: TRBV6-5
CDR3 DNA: TGTGCCAGCAGTTACGGACGGGAGCAGCCCCAGCATTTT
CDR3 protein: CASSYGREQPQHF

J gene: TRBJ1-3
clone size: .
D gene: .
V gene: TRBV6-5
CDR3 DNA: TGTGCCAGCAGTTACGACTGGGGAAACACCATATATTTT
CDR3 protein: CASSYDWGNTIYF

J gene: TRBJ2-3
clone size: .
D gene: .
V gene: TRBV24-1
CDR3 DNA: TGTGCCACCAGTGATTCCGTAAAGGCGGGCACAGATACGCAGTATTTT
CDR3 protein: CATSDSVKAGTDTQYF

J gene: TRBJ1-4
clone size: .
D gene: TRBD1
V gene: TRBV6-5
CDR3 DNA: TGTGCCAGCAGTTACAAGGGACAGGGAGGCGAAAAACTGTTTTTT
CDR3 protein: CASSYKGQGGEKLFF

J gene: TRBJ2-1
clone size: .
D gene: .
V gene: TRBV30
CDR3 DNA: TGTGCACGAAAAGGGGGGGCTTCCCCGGGGAATGAGCAGTTCTTC
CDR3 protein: CARKGGASPGNEQFF

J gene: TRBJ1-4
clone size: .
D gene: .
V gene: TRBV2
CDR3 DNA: TGTGCCAGCACATCGACAGCAACTAATGAAAAACTGTTTTTT
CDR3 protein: CASTSTATNEKLFF

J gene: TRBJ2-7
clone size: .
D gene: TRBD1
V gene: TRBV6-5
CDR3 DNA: TGTGCCAGCAGTCCGGACAGGTTTAACTACGAGCAGTACTTC
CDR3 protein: CASSPDRFNYEQYF

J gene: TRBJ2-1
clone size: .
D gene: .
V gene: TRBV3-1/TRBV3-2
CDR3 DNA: TGTGCCAGCAGCCAGAGGGTAAGTAGTAAGGCTGAGCAGTTCTTC
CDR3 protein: CASSQRVSSKAEQFF

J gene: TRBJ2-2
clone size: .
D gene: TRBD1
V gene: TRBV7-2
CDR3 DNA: TGTGCCAGCAGCTTGGGCAGGGGGCTATCAGGGGAGCTGTTTTTT
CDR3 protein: CASSLGRGLSGELFF

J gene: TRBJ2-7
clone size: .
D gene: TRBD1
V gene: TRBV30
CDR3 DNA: TGTGCCTGGAGCTATACCTTGGGGACAGGTAACGAGCAGTACTTC
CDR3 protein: CAWSYTLGTGNEQYF

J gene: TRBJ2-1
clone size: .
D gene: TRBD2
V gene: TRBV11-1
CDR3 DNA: TGTGCCAGCAGCCTCCATGGGGGGGTTGAGTTCTTC
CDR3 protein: CASSLHGGVEFF

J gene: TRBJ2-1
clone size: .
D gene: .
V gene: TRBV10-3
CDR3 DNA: TGTGCCATCAGTGGTGGGCTTAGTCTCCTATTCTCCTACAATGAGCAGTTCTTC
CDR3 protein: CAISGGLSLLFSYNEQFF

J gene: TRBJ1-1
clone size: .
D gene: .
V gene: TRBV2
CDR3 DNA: TGTGCCAGCCGTAAGGGGGTCCAGAACACTGAAGCTTTCTTT
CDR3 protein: CASRKGVQNTEAFF

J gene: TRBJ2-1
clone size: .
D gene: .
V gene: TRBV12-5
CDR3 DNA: TGTGCTAGTGGTTTGCCCCGCCTTGGGGGGTCCAATGAGCAGTTCTTC
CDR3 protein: CASGLPRLGGSNEQFF

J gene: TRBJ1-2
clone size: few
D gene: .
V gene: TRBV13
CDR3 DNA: TGTGCCAGCAGCTCCCTTGTAAACTATGGCTACACCTTC
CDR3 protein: CASSSLVNYGYTF

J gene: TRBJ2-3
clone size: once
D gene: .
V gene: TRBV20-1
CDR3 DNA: TGCAGTGCCCTCGCCCAGATCCAGTATTTT
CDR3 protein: CSALAQIQYF

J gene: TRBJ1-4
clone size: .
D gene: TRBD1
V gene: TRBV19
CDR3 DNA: TGTGCCAGTAGTATGGGCCCGGGGACAGCTGAAAAACTGTTTTTT
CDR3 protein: CASSMGPGTAEKLFF

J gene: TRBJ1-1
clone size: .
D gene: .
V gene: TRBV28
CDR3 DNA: TGTGCCAGCAGTCTTGACGGACACATCAGCTTT
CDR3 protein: CASSLDGHISF

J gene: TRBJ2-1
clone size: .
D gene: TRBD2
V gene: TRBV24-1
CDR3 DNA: TGTGCCACCAGTGACAACGACTTGTGGAGCGGGGGCCGCTACAATGAGCAGTTCTTC
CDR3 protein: CATSDNDLWSGGRYNEQFF

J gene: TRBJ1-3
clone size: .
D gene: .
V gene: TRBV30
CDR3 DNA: TGTGCCTGGCTGCCGGTGGTACAGCTCGGAAACACCATATATTTT
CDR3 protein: CAWLPVVQLGNTIYF

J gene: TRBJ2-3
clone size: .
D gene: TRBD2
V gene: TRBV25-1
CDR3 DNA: TGTGCCAGCAGCGGAACGGTGGTCGGGGGAGGGGATACGCAGTATTTT
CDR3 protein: CASSGTVVGGGDTQYF

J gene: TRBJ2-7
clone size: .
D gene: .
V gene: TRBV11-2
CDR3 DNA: TGTGCCAGCAGCAGTAGCCCAAGCTCCTACGAGCAGTACTTC
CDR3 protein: CASSSSPSSYEQYF

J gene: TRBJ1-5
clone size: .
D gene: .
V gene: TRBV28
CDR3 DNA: TGTGCCAGCAGGGTCAGTATCAATCAGCCCCAGCATTTT
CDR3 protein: CASRVSINQPQHF

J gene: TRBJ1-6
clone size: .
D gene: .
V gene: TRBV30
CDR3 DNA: TGTGCCTGGGGCGACACGGGGGGCGGTTCACCCCTCCACTTT
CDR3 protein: CAWGDTGGGSPLHF

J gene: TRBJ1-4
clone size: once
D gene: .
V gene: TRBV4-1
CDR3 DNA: TGCGCCAGCAGCCAGCTACAGGGTAATAATGAAAAACTGTTTTTT
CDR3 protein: CASSQLQGNNEKLFF

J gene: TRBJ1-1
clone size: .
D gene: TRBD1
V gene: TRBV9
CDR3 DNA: TGTGCCAGCAGCCCAAGCCCGGGACAGGAAGCTTTCTTT
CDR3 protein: CASSPSPGQEAFF

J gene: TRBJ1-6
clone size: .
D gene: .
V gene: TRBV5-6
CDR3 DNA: TGTGCCAGCAGCTTGGTAGATTCACCCCTCCACTTT
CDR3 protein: CASSLVDSPLHF